This T cell receptor (beta chain) was sequenced during a study of shared clonotypes between healthy human individuals. CDR3 size: 16 residues. Trimming at V came to 2 bases and at J to 0 bases, leaving 4 bases not matched to a gene. Per germline, CDR1 KGHSH and CDR2 LQKENI. The repertoire was sequenced with immunoSEQ multiplex PCR; TCRdb's copy has only in-frame clones and lacks some. The sample lists around 2.3 million clones, nearly 97% occurring once. Study-wide results and limits: Clonotype sharing across donors was expected to vary with sequencing depth.

About this clone: What it binds is not known.

The receptor's source is a man between 18 and 35 years old in good health. What was sequenced was naive CD4+ T cells sorted from blood. The subset: CD45RA+ positively selected. The chain uses TRBV18 and TRBJ1-5; TRBD1 matches at 7 bases. For the CDR3, the DNA is TGTGCCAGCTCACCAAGTGGGACAGCTAGCAATCAGCCCCAGCATTTT. It yields the protein CASSPSGTASNQPQHF. Full variable domain (outside the CDR3, taken from reference TRBV18 and TRBJ1-5): NAGVMQNPRHLVRRRGQEARLRCSPMKGHSHVYWYRQLPEEGLKFMVYLQKENIIDESGMPKERFSAEFPKEGPSILRIQQVVRGDSAAYFCASSPSGTASNQPQHFGDGTRLSIL.